This T cell receptor beta chain came from a study of T cell responses to AZD1222 COVID-19 vaccine. TCRdb keeps only in-frame clones here, not all; method: immunoSEQ multiplex PCR. The sample lists 95,000 to 150,000 clones, about 90% seen once, with 14% in the top ten. The study's findings and limits: Unmutated variant regions are reportedly the target of nearly half of TCRs that are spike-specific. Regions 160-218 and 743-854 dominated among vaccine-associated CD4 TCRs spanning spike. Females outnumbered males among donors, who were mostly white British; clonal diversity was possibly underestimated. In all cases, repertoires were sampled only after the peak T cell response.

Germline CDR1 and CDR2: SGHRS and YFSETQ. The CDR3 is 14 amino acids. Unmatched junction bases numbered 4, after V lost 6 bases and J lost 1 base. On this clone itself: Its antigen is currently unknown.

The specimen comprised peripheral blood, sampled on day 0 of AZD1222 vaccination. The origin of this receptor is an adult in good health. The chain couples TRBV5-1 to TRBJ2-5, with 9 bases matching TRBD1. CDR3 sequence (DNA): TGCGCCAGCACCGGGACAGGGAGCCAAGAGACCCAGTACTTC. This translates into CASTGTGSQETQYF.